Listed below are T cell receptor beta chains from one sample, sequenced in a study of cytomegalovirus exposure and HLA in healthy donors. The table came from immunoSEQ multiplex PCR; TCRdb's copy has only in-frame clones and leaves some out. The data show 71,000 or so clones, less than 95% seen once. Material for sequencing was PBMCs. Every receptor here comes from a young woman in good health and CMV-seropositive. CDR3s include the opening cysteine and the closing phenylalanine or tryptophan. A D gene is named only where the DNA matches it firmly. Expanded clones get a size class; other rows say once, few or many, or leave the size out.

v_call: TRBV5-1; j_call: TRBJ2-7; d_call: TRBD2; clone_size: NA; cdr3_length: 13; cdr3_aa: CASSRSGAYEQYF; cdr3_nt: TGCGCCAGCAGCCGGAGCGGGGCCTACGAGCAGTACTTC
v_call: TRBV7-9; j_call: TRBJ2-1; d_call: TRBD2; clone_size: NA; cdr3_length: 15; cdr3_aa: CASSFSGTSYNEQFF; cdr3_nt: TGTGCCAGCAGCTTTAGCGGGACTTCCTACAATGAGCAGTTCTTC
v_call: TRBV5-4; j_call: TRBJ1-1; d_call: TRBD1; clone_size: NA; cdr3_length: 14; cdr3_aa: CASSLGDRNTEAFF; cdr3_nt: TGTGCCAGCAGCTTGGGGGACAGGAACACTGAAGCTTTCTTT
v_call: TRBV7-9; j_call: TRBJ2-7; d_call: TRBD1; clone_size: NA; cdr3_length: 14; cdr3_aa: CASSRQGSSYEQYF; cdr3_nt: TGTGCCAGCAGCCGACAGGGTAGCTCCTACGAGCAGTACTTC
v_call: TRBV13; j_call: TRBJ2-5; d_call: TRBD2; clone_size: NA; cdr3_length: 16; cdr3_aa: CASSLRLAGLQETQYF; cdr3_nt: TGTGCCAGCAGCTTACGACTAGCGGGGCTCCAAGAGACCCAGTACTTC
v_call: TRBV29-1; j_call: TRBJ2-1; d_call: NA; clone_size: NA; cdr3_length: 13; cdr3_aa: CSVDTGAYNEQFF; cdr3_nt: TGCAGCGTTGATACAGGCGCTTACAATGAGCAGTTCTTC
v_call: TRBV9; j_call: TRBJ2-1; d_call: TRBD2; clone_size: NA; cdr3_length: 17; cdr3_aa: CASSVDVSAGVNNEQFF; cdr3_nt: TGTGCCAGCAGCGTAGATGTCTCAGCGGGAGTAAACAATGAGCAGTTCTTC
v_call: TRBV6-5; j_call: TRBJ2-1; d_call: NA; clone_size: NA; cdr3_length: 16; cdr3_aa: CASSYRGERYYNEQFF; cdr3_nt: TGTGCCAGCAGTTATCGGGGAGAGAGATACTACAATGAGCAGTTCTTC
v_call: TRBV25-1; j_call: TRBJ2-5; d_call: NA; clone_size: NA; cdr3_length: 15; cdr3_aa: CASSESSGGGETQYF; cdr3_nt: TGTGCCAGCAGTGAATCGTCGGGGGGCGGCGAGACCCAGTACTTC
v_call: TRBV28; j_call: TRBJ2-7; d_call: NA; clone_size: NA; cdr3_length: 13; cdr3_aa: CASSLVRGYEQYF; cdr3_nt: TGTGCCAGCAGTTTAGTAAGAGGCTACGAGCAGTACTTC
v_call: TRBV25-1; j_call: TRBJ2-2; d_call: NA; clone_size: NA; cdr3_length: 13; cdr3_aa: CASSNPGAGELFF; cdr3_nt: TGTGCCAGCAGTAATCCGGGAGCCGGGGAGCTGTTTTTT
v_call: TRBV10-3; j_call: TRBJ2-5; d_call: NA; clone_size: NA; cdr3_length: 12; cdr3_aa: CAISADGETQYF; cdr3_nt: TGTGCCATCAGTGCAGACGGGGAGACCCAGTACTTC
v_call: TRBV27; j_call: TRBJ2-1; d_call: TRBD2; clone_size: NA; cdr3_length: 15; cdr3_aa: CASSFGLAGYNEQFF; cdr3_nt: TGTGCCAGCAGTTTCGGACTAGCGGGGTACAATGAGCAGTTCTTC
v_call: TRBV18; j_call: TRBJ2-5; d_call: NA; clone_size: NA; cdr3_length: 12; cdr3_aa: CASSPEGETQYF; cdr3_nt: TGTGCCAGCTCACCGGAGGGAGAGACCCAGTACTTC
v_call: TRBV5-1; j_call: TRBJ1-1; d_call: NA; clone_size: few; cdr3_length: 15; cdr3_aa: CASSLGQAPNTEAFF; cdr3_nt: TGCGCCAGCAGCTTGGGACAGGCCCCAAACACTGAAGCTTTCTTT
v_call: TRBV19; j_call: TRBJ2-1; d_call: TRBD1; clone_size: NA; cdr3_length: 14; cdr3_aa: CASSQGQGYNEQFF; cdr3_nt: TGTGCCAGTAGTCAGGGACAGGGTTACAATGAGCAGTTCTTC
v_call: TRBV7-7; j_call: TRBJ2-3; d_call: NA; clone_size: NA; cdr3_length: 13; cdr3_aa: CASSSAGADTQYF; cdr3_nt: TGTGCCAGCAGCTCGGCCGGGGCAGATACGCAGTATTTT
v_call: TRBV19; j_call: TRBJ2-7; d_call: TRBD1; clone_size: NA; cdr3_length: 14; cdr3_aa: CASRKQGAGYEQYF; cdr3_nt: TGTGCCAGTAGGAAACAGGGGGCCGGTTACGAGCAGTACTTC
v_call: TRBV4-2; j_call: TRBJ2-4; d_call: TRBD2; clone_size: NA; cdr3_length: 18; cdr3_aa: CASSQVGRGRAEVNIQYF; cdr3_nt: TGTGCCAGCAGCCAAGTTGGGCGCGGGAGGGCCGAGGTGAACATTCAGTACTTC
v_call: TRBV15; j_call: TRBJ1-4; d_call: TRBD1; clone_size: few; cdr3_length: 15; cdr3_aa: CATSRATGGDEKLFF; cdr3_nt: TGTGCCACCAGCAGGGCGACAGGGGGCGATGAAAAACTGTTTTTT
v_call: TRBV28; j_call: TRBJ2-2; d_call: NA; clone_size: NA; cdr3_length: 13; cdr3_aa: CASRTGYYGELFF; cdr3_nt: TGTGCCAGCAGAACAGGGTATTACGGGGAGCTGTTTTTT
v_call: TRBV29-1; j_call: TRBJ1-4; d_call: NA; clone_size: NA; cdr3_length: 14; cdr3_aa: CSVVQGPTNEKLFF; cdr3_nt: TGCAGCGTTGTTCAGGGCCCCACTAATGAAAAACTGTTTTTT
v_call: TRBV5-4; j_call: TRBJ2-1; d_call: NA; clone_size: NA; cdr3_length: 14; cdr3_aa: CASTRQEWNNEQFF; cdr3_nt: TGTGCCAGCACCCGACAGGAGTGGAACAATGAGCAGTTCTTC
v_call: TRBV9; j_call: TRBJ2-7; d_call: NA; clone_size: NA; cdr3_length: 14; cdr3_aa: CASSVLYSSYEQYF; cdr3_nt: TGTGCCAGCAGCGTCTTGTATAGCTCCTACGAGCAGTACTTC
v_call: TRBV6-6; j_call: TRBJ1-1; d_call: NA; clone_size: NA; cdr3_length: 15; cdr3_aa: CASSLPTGGDTEAFF; cdr3_nt: TGTGCCAGCAGCCTACCGACGGGGGGGGACACTGAAGCTTTCTTT